A single sample is the source of the 28 T cell receptor beta chains below, sequenced in a study of graft-versus-host responses after intestinal transplantation. Measured with immunoSEQ multiplex PCR; TCRdb has only the in-frame clones, and not every one. This sample has approximately 130,000 clones; approximately 94% occur once, and the top ten carry under 0.2%. The antigens these receptors bind are not known. Sequenced here: unstimulated CD4+ T cells sorted from spleen or lymph node cells, sampled before intestinal transplant. The receptors originated from a human donor who received an intestinal transplant.

The chain recombines TRBV18 with TRBJ2-1, with 12 bases identical to TRBD2. CDR1 KGHSH and CDR2 LQKENI come from the germline V gene. The CDR3 spans 18 residues. The V segment lost 3 bases and the J segment 5 bases; nucleotides outside the gene matches: 11. CDR3 bases: TGTGCCAGCTCACCTCAAACTAGCGGGGGGTTTGGGAACAATGAGCAGTTCTTC. It yields the protein CASSPQTSGGFGNNEQFF.

V usage is TRBV6-6 and J usage is TRBJ1-5, with a weak D call TRBD1 (5 bases). CDR1 and CDR2 from the germline V gene are MNHNY and SVGAGI (reference sequence). This CDR3 has 14 residues. V lost 6 bases and J 3 bases, leaving 12 bases between the germline ends. DNA of the CDR3: TGTGCCAGCAGCGCAGGGAGTACCAATCAGCCCCAGCATTTT. Encoded protein: CASSAGSTNQPQHF.

This chain joins TRBV29-1 and TRBJ2-1, with D hard to call. CDR3 length: 13 residues. V lost 8 bases and J 9 bases, leaving 20 bases between the germline ends. The germline V gene has CDR1 SQVTM and CDR2 ANQGSEA. The CDR3 spells CSSTVYSLSEQFF. The CDR3 DNA is TGCAGCTCCACAGTCTACTCCCTCAGTGAGCAGTTCTTC.

The genes are TRBV15 and TRBJ1-3; no firm D call. The ends were cut back, 0 bases at V and 0 bases at J, with 12 bases in the middle. This CDR3 has 17 amino acids. The germline gives CDR1 LNHNV, CDR2 YYDKDF (reference sequence). As DNA, the CDR3 is TGTGCCACCAGCAGAGAATTAATAGGGATCTCTGGAAACACCATATATTTT. Its protein is CATSRELIGISGNTIYF.

The chain recombines TRBV21-1 with TRBJ1-6. TRBV21-1 corresponds to a pseudogene. The CDR3 sequence is 13 residues long. CDR3 amino acids: CASSKGPGSPLHF. The CDR3 DNA reads as TGTGCCAGCAGCAAAGGCCCGGGATCACCCCTCCACTTT.

The chain uses TRBV18 and TRBJ1-1; D possibly corresponds to TRBD1 (6 bases). This CDR3 is built from 14 residues. CDR1 and CDR2 from the germline V gene are KGHSH and LQKENI. V lost 5 bases and J lost 6, with 16 bases in between. CDR3 sequence reads: CASSVTTQGPEAFF. For the CDR3, the DNA is TGTGCCAGCTCAGTCACCACGCAGGGGCCTGAAGCTTTCTTT.

The chain uses TRBV27 and TRBJ2-3, with D possibly being TRBD2 (6 bases). This CDR3 is 13 amino acids long. V was pared by 3 bases and J by 4 bases, with 8 bases between. CDR1 and CDR2 (germline): MNHEY, SMNVEV (reference sequence). For the CDR3, the DNA is TGTGCCAGCAGTTTGCGGAGGGCAGATACGCAGTATTTT. This sequence encodes CASSLRRADTQYF.

The chain has TRBV7-2 and TRBJ2-1; D ambiguous. With 2 bases removed from V and 8 bases from J, the gap between germline ends came to 10 bases. The CDR3 has 13 residues. Germline lookup yields CDR1 SGHTA and CDR2 FQGNSA. CDR3 nucleotide sequence: TGTGCCAGCAGCTTATTTAGGGTCGATGAGCAGTTCTTC. Amino acid sequence: CASSLFRVDEQFF. Drawing the rest from reference TRBV7-2 and TRBJ2-1, the complete variable domain is GAGVSQSPSNKVTEKGKDVELRCDPISGHTALYWYRQSLGQGLEFLIYFQGNSAPDKSGLPSDRFSAERTGGSVSTLTIQRTQQEDSAVYLCASSLFRVDEQFFGPGTRLTVL.

This sequence joins TRBV12-5 and TRBJ1-1, with unresolved D. The V end was cut by 6 bases, the J end by 2 bases, with 7 bases between. The CDR3 has 12 residues. Germline V lookup: CDR1 LGHNT, CDR2 FRNRAP. The CDR3 here is CASGPRNTEAFF. The CDR3 DNA reads TGTGCTAGTGGCCCCCGTAACACTGAAGCTTTCTTT.

V and J are TRBV7-9 and TRBJ1-1, with D perhaps matching TRBD1 (5 bases). V was clipped by 1 base and J by 0 bases, with 15 bases between them. Germline lookup yields CDR1 SEHNR and CDR2 FQNEAQ (reference sequence). The CDR3 is 17 residues long. The chain's CDR3 is CASSLGGVGSMNTEAFF. For the CDR3, the DNA is TGTGCCAGCAGCTTAGGGGGGGTTGGGAGCATGAACACTGAAGCTTTCTTT.

CDR3 coding DNA: TGCAGCGTTTTAAATCATTTAGAGGGCAACTATGGCTACACCTTC. Protein: CSVLNHLEGNYGYTF. The chain recombines TRBV29-1 with TRBJ1-2; D gene uncertain. The germline V gene has CDR1 SQVTM and CDR2 ANQGSEA. The CDR3 extends over 15 amino acids. V dropped 5 bases and J dropped 2 bases, with 18 bases sitting between them.

The rearrangement uses TRBV6-5 and TRBJ1-5; possible D gene TRBD1, 6 bases. Germline-derived CDR1 and CDR2 are MNHEY and SVGAGI. Deletions cut 6 bases from V and 4 bases from J, with 13 bases between. This CDR3 is built from 14 residues. For the CDR3, the DNA is TGTGCCAGCAGGAAACAGGGTATTAATCAGCCCCAGCATTTT. As protein: CASRKQGINQPQHF.

The chain recombines TRBV4-1 with TRBJ2-6; 7 nucleotides align to TRBD2. In germline, CDR1 is MGHRA, CDR2 YSYEKL. V dropped 0 bases and J dropped 2; count of bases not matched to a gene: 1. This CDR3 contains 16 residues. CDR3 DNA: TGCGCCAGCAGCCAAGATGGGGGGGCTGGGGCCAACGTCCTGACTTTC. Translating gives CASSQDGGAGANVLTF.

The table lists this clone with a count of one. The V gene is TRBV9, the J gene TRBJ1-6, with D hard to call. The CDR3 extends over 13 amino acids. Germline values: CDR1 SGDLS, CDR2 YYNGEE. Trimming left V 0 bases short and J 9 bases short, with 7 bases between. Written as DNA, the CDR3 is TGTGCCAGCAGCGTAGATTCGAGTTCACCCCTCCACTTT. The encoded protein is CASSVDSSSPLHF.

The chain links TRBV5-4 to TRBJ2-1; 11 bases are shared with TRBD2. Germline V gene lookup returns CDR1 SGHNT and CDR2 YYREEE (reference sequence). With V trimmed by 2 bases and J by 5 bases, 3 bases remained unmatched. This CDR3 spans 15 amino acids. The CDR3 nucleotides are TGTGCCAGCAGCTTTTTAGCGGGGGGGAACAATGAGCAGTTCTTC. It codes for CASSFLAGGNNEQFF.

The chain joins TRBV1 to TRBJ2-4. TRBV1 is recorded as a pseudogene. The CDR3 is 15 amino acids. The CDR3 nucleotides read TGCACCAGCAGCCAAACGGGGGCGGACAAAAACATTCAGTACTTC. Its translation is CTSSQTGADKNIQYF.

This clone was seen only once. The chain carries TRBV19 and TRBJ1-5; D is unclear. The CDR3 covers 16 residues. V lost 4 bases and J lost 4, with 17 bases in between. The germline V gene has CDR1 LNHDA and CDR2 SQIVND (reference sequence). As DNA, the CDR3 is TGTGCCAGTAGTACCCCGACGGGTGTGGTAAATCAGCCCCAGCATTTT. This sequence encodes CASSTPTGVVNQPQHF. The full variable domain, with the rest looked up from reference TRBV19 and TRBJ1-5, is DGGITQSPKYLFRKEGQNVTLSCEQNLNHDAMYWYRQDPGQGLRLIYYSQIVNDFQKGDIAEGYSVSREKKESFPLTVTSAQKNPTAFYLCASSTPTGVVNQPQHFGDGTRLSIL.

This chain connects TRBV5-4 to TRBJ2-7, with 8 bases identical to TRBD1. Trimming cost V 0 bases and J 0 bases; bases outside gene matches: 5. The CDR3 runs to 16 residues. Per the germline V gene, CDR1 is SGHNT and CDR2 is YYREEE (reference sequence). Written as DNA, the CDR3 is TGTGCCAGCAGCTTGGGCCACAGGGGGAGCTCCTACGAGCAGTACTTC. It specifies CASSLGHRGSSYEQYF. Supplemented by reference TRBV5-4 and TRBJ2-7, the full variable domain reads ETGVTQSPTHLIKTRGQQVTLRCSSQSGHNTVSWYQQALGQGPQFIFQYYREEENGRGNFPPRFSGLQFPNYSSELNVNALELDDSALYLCASSLGHRGSSYEQYFGPGTRLTVT.

CDR3 DNA: TGTGCCAGCGGTACCGAGCAGTACTTC. It is translated as CASGTEQYF. This chain links TRBV2 with TRBJ2-7; D is ambiguous. The CDR3 runs to 9 residues. V was shortened by 8 bases and J by 6 bases, with 5 bases between the two germline ends. Germline V lookup: CDR1 SNHLY, CDR2 FYNNEI.

CDR3 bases: TGCGCCAGCGCGGGTTTAGGATTGGCAGATACGCAGTATTTT. Residues: CASAGLGLADTQYF. The chain employs TRBV5-1 and TRBJ2-3, with D possibly being TRBD2 (5 bases). The CDR3 is 14 amino acids. Germline CDR1 and CDR2: SGHRS and YFSETQ. Deletions cut 7 bases from V and 4 bases from J, with 16 bases between.

This chain joins TRBV4-2 and TRBJ2-2; weak D call: TRBD2 (6 bases). The CDR3 extends over 14 amino acids. V lost 5 bases and J 5 bases, leaving 12 bases between the germline ends. From germline, CDR1 is LGHNA and CDR2 YNFKEQ. This CDR3 reads CASSAGGDTGELFF. CDR3 coding DNA: TGTGCCAGCAGCGCCGGGGGAGATACCGGGGAGCTGTTTTTT.

The chain links TRBV28 to TRBJ1-2, with 11 bases fitting TRBD1. The CDR3 sequence is 16 residues long. Unmatched junction bases numbered 7, after V lost 3 bases and J lost 4 bases. Germline V CDR1 and CDR2: MDHEN, SYDVKM. CDR3 sequence (DNA): TGTGCCAGCAGTTTGGGCGGACAGGGGGCCATCTATGGCTACACCTTC. Its protein is CASSLGGQGAIYGYTF.

The chain combines TRBV10-1 with TRBJ1-2; D not resolved. The V and J ends lost 4 bases and 0 bases respectively, with 6 bases between them. CDR3 length equals 13 residues. CDR1 and CDR2 from the germline V gene are WNHNN and SYGVQD (reference sequence). CDR3 sequence reads: CASSVGANYGYTF. CDR3 DNA: TGCGCCAGCAGTGTCGGGGCTAACTATGGCTACACCTTC.

The V and J genes are TRBV10-2 and TRBJ2-7; 9 nucleotides match TRBD2. CDR1 and CDR2 (germline): WSHSY, SAAADI. This CDR3 region has 14 residues. With 5 bases clipped from V and 2 bases from J, the junction kept 4 bases outside the gene matches. In DNA form, the CDR3 reads TGCGCCAGCAGTTGGGCGGGGGGGGCCTACGAGCAGTACTTC. Protein: CASSWAGGAYEQYF.

This clone was seen just once. This chain uses TRBV19 with TRBJ2-1; 8 bases map to TRBD2. The CDR3 extends over 18 amino acids. CDR1 is LNHDA, CDR2 SQIVND, per germline (reference sequence). The trim removed 3 bases at V and 9 bases at J, leaving 19 bases unmatched. The CDR3 reads CASSILAGGLWGLGEQFF. CDR3 nucleotides: TGTGCCAGTAGTATCCTGGCGGGGGGCCTGTGGGGGCTAGGTGAGCAGTTCTTC. Based on the CDR3 plus reference TRBV19 and TRBJ2-1, the full variable domain is DGGITQSPKYLFRKEGQNVTLSCEQNLNHDAMYWYRQDPGQGLRLIYYSQIVNDFQKGDIAEGYSVSREKKESFPLTVTSAQKNPTAFYLCASSILAGGLWGLGEQFFGPGTRLTVL.

This clone was seen once. The genes are TRBV29-1 and TRBJ2-5; TRBD2 is a possible D gene (5 bases). Germline CDR1 and CDR2: SQVTM and ANQGSEA. The CDR3 is made up of 15 amino acids. V lost 8 bases to trimming and J lost 1 base, with 20 bases between them. The CDR3 coding sequence is TGCAGCCATGCGGTAGGAGGCCTTCCCCAAGAGACCCAGTACTTC. It specifies CSHAVGGLPQETQYF.

This chain connects TRBV11-2 to TRBJ1-2; perhaps TRBD1 as D (6 bases). There are 17 residues in the CDR3. Trimming removed 2 bases from V and 4 bases from J, with 20 bases in between. From germline, CDR1 is SGHAT and CDR2 FQNNGV. The DNA of the CDR3 is TGTGCCAGCAGCTTATCGGACCGGGGGGCACGTCTCTATGGCTACACCTTC. Amino acids: CASSLSDRGARLYGYTF. Filled out from reference TRBV11-2 and TRBJ1-2, the complete variable domain reads EAGVAQSPRYKIIEKRQSVAFWCNPISGHATLYWYQQILGQGPKLLIQFQNNGVVDDSQLPKDRFSAERLKGVDSTLKIQPAKLEDSAVYLCASSLSDRGARLYGYTFGSGTRLTVV.

V and J are TRBV5-5 and TRBJ2-7; tentatively, D is TRBD1 (6 bases). This CDR3 comprises 14 residues. V was cut by 2 bases and J by 4 bases, with 13 bases left in between. Germline CDR1 and CDR2: SGHKS and YYEKEE (reference sequence). The CDR3 loop reads CASSFSHRAYEQYF. The CDR3 nucleotides are TGTGCCAGCAGCTTTAGTCACAGGGCGTACGAGCAGTACTTC.